Each of the 13 T cell receptor beta chains below was sequenced from the same sample in a study of neurological immune-mediated disorders. TCRdb processed the 5' RACE reads anew with MiXCR; each CDR3 protein has one entry. This sample has about 79,000 distinct CDR3 sequences, with 13% to 15% found just once. What was sequenced was PBMCs. All receptors come from a woman aged 45-65 years in good health.

In its sample, this clonotype was seen a few times. This rearrangement joins TRBV5-1 to TRBJ2-4, with a tentative D call TRBD2 (6 bases). Trimming removed 4 bases at V and 8 bases at J, with 13 bases between. This CDR3 is built from 13 residues. Germline CDR1 is SGHRS and CDR2 is YFSETQ. CDR3 in amino acids: CASSRSPGDIQYF. The CDR3 nucleotides are TGCGCCAGCAGCCGGAGTCCGGGGGACATTCAGTACTTC.

The chain recombines TRBV5-1 with TRBJ2-3, with 7 bases aligning to TRBD2. This CDR3 has 16 amino acids. V gave up 0 bases and J gave up 2 bases; unmatched junction bases: 6. Germline-derived CDR1 and CDR2 are SGHRS and YFSETQ. The CDR3 region is CASSLGTSSATDTQYF. CDR3 sequence (DNA): TGCGCCAGCAGCTTGGGGACTAGTTCCGCCACAGATACGCAGTATTTT.

This clonotype was seen at least ten times. The chain joins TRBV12-3 or TRBV12-4 to TRBJ2-3; 8 bases match TRBD2. The CDR3 sequence is 14 residues long. The V and J ends lost 7 bases and 11 bases, in that order; junction bases with no gene match: 14. CDR3 coding DNA: TGTGCCAGCACCTTACACGGGGGGGGGTTGGGGCAGTATTTT. Encoded protein: CASTLHGGGLGQYF.

This clonotype was seen at least ten times. This rearrangement joins TRBV7-3 to TRBJ2-1; TRBD2 agrees at 8 bases. The germline gives CDR1 SGHTA, CDR2 FQGTGA. CDR3 length: 17 amino acids. V lost 2 bases and J lost 6; bases outside the gene matches: 12. CDR3 sequence: CASSLGRSGSVSNEQFF. CDR3 in DNA: TGTGCCAGCAGCTTAGGCCGCAGCGGGAGTGTTAGCAATGAGCAGTTCTTC.

This clonotype was picked up many times. The chain is built from TRBV11-2 and TRBJ2-3; tentative D call: TRBD2 (6 bases). The CDR3 is made up of 12 amino acids. The germline V gene has CDR1 SGHAT and CDR2 FQNNGV. V gave up 7 bases and J gave up 6 bases, with 11 bases separating them. CDR3 nucleotides: TGTGCCAGCAACCGACTAGTGGATACGCAGTATTTT. This gives the protein CASNRLVDTQYF.

This clonotype was detected ten times or more. The chain couples TRBV28 to TRBJ2-1; D not resolved. The CDR3 has 13 amino acids. V was trimmed by 6 bases and J by 5 bases, leaving 11 bases between them. The germline V gene has CDR1 MDHEN and CDR2 SYDVKM. The CDR3: CASSLVGDNEQFF. As DNA, the CDR3 is TGTGCCAGCAGCCTCGTGGGTGACAATGAGCAGTTCTTC.

This clonotype came up many times. V gene TRBV15 combines with J gene TRBJ1-6, with D possibly TRBD1 on 5 matching bases. The CDR3 consists of 15 residues. V was trimmed by 7 bases and J by 5 bases, leaving 15 bases between them. CDR1 is LNHNV and CDR2 is YYDKDF in the germline V gene (reference sequence). CDR3 sequence: CATKLGQQNNSPLHF. CDR3 in DNA: TGTGCCACCAAACTCGGACAACAAAATAATTCACCCCTCCACTTT.

Regarding this clonotype: The junction differs from germline at one of its ends, possibly a read error. V and J are TRBV12-3 or TRBV12-4 and TRBJ1-4; D is undetermined. The CDR3 spans 14 residues. In DNA form, the CDR3 reads TGTGCCAGCAGACGACGATCAACTAATGAAACACTGTTTTTT. This sequence encodes CASRRRSTNETLFF.

This clonotype was counted at least ten times. The rearrangement links TRBV20-1 to TRBJ2-7; TRBD1 agrees at 10 bases. CDR3 size: 15 residues. J lost 2 bases, V lost 4 bases, and 8 bases had no gene match. Germline CDR1 is DFQATT and CDR2 is SNEGSKA (reference sequence). The DNA for the CDR3 is TGCAGTGCTACGGGACAGGGGCCCCCCCCCTACGAGCAGTACTTC. Its protein is CSATGQGPPPYEQYF.

This clonotype has ten or more counts. The chain uses TRBV5-5 and TRBJ1-4; 7 nucleotides line up with TRBD1. CDR3 length equals 15 residues. Per the germline V gene, CDR1 is SGHKS and CDR2 is YYEKEE (reference sequence). Unmatched junction bases numbered 6, after V lost 2 bases and J lost 5 bases. The CDR3 nucleotides read TGTGCCAGCAGCTTCAGACAGGGCCTAAATGAAAAACTGTTTTTT. This encodes CASSFRQGLNEKLFF.

This clonotype was counted at least ten times. The chain uses TRBV11-2 and TRBJ2-3; TRBD2 is a possible D gene (6 bases). The CDR3 sequence is 16 residues long. V was pared by 5 bases and J by 4 bases, with 19 bases between. Germline CDR1 reads SGHAT; CDR2 reads FQNNGV. CDR3 protein: CASSPRAGRSADTQYF. For the CDR3, the DNA is TGTGCCAGCAGCCCCCGGGCAGGGAGGTCGGCAGATACGCAGTATTTT.

As concerns this clonotype: A junction end diverges from the germline sequence, so it may reflect a read error. The V and J genes are TRBV20-1 and TRBJ2-1, with 9 bases that match TRBD2. The CDR3 contains 17 residues. CDR1 and CDR2 from the germline V gene are DFQATT and SNEGSKA (reference sequence). CDR3 in amino acids: CIASGIKRVVSYNEQFF. The CDR3 region has the DNA TGCATTGCTAGCGGGATTAAGCGGGTAGTCTCCTACAATGAGCAGTTCTTC.

This clonotype appeared many times. The V call is TRBV7-2, the J call TRBJ1-3; no definite D call. This CDR3 comprises 15 residues. Germline loops: CDR1 SGHTA, CDR2 FQGNSA. Trimming cost V 5 bases and J 1 base, with 12 bases left between them. CDR3 coding DNA: TGTGCCAGCAGCCTAAGCTGGGGATCTGGAAACACCATATATTTT. Translated: CASSLSWGSGNTIYF. Complete variable domain (other parts from reference TRBV7-2 and TRBJ1-3): GAGVSQSPSNKVTEKGKDVELRCDPISGHTALYWYRQSLGQGLEFLIYFQGNSAPDKSGLPSDRFSAERTGGSVSTLTIQRTQQEDSAVYLCASSLSWGSGNTIYFGEGSWLTVV.